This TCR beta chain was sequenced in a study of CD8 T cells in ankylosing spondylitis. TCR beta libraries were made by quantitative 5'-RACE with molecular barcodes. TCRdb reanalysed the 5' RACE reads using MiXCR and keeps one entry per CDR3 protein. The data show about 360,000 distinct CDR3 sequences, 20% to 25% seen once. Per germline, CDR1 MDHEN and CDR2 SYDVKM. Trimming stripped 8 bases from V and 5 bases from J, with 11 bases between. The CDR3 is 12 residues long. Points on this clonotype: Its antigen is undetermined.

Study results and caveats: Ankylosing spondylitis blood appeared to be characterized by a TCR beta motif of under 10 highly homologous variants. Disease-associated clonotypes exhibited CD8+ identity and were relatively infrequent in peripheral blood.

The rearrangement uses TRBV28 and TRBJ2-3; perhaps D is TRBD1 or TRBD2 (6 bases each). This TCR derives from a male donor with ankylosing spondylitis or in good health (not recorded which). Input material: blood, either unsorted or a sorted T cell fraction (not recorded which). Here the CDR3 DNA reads TGTGCCAGCGGGGGGCGGGGAGATACGCAGTATTTT. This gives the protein CASGGRGDTQYF.